Below are 27 T cell receptor beta chains sequenced from a single sample in a study of blood T cell repertoires in COVID-19. The protocol was immunoSEQ multiplex PCR, while the TCRdb copy is restricted to in-frame clones and leaves out a portion. The sample has approximately 52,000 clones, approximately 90% seen once. The source material was peripheral blood. The receptors here all came from a man aged 45-60 years with acute or convalescent COVID-19.

V gene TRBV3-1 (or the pseudogene TRBV3-2) combines with J gene TRBJ2-1, with 11 bases aligning to TRBD2. Per the germline V gene, CDR1 is LGHDT and CDR2 is YNNKEL (reference sequence). The J segment lost 2 bases and the V segment lost 5 bases, leaving 5 bases of the junction unmatched. The CDR3 is 16 amino acids. The CDR3 DNA reads TGTGCCAGCAGCGGAATAGCGGGGGGGGCCTACAATGAGCAGTTCTTC. Residues: CASSGIAGGAYNEQFF.

V is TRBV12-2 and J is TRBJ1-4. TRBV12-2 is a known pseudogene. CDR3 size: 14 residues. The CDR3 nucleotides are TGTGCAAGTCGCTTAGGACCCGGGAATGAAAAACTGTTTTTT. Protein: CASRLGPGNEKLFF.

This clone has only a few counts. This rearrangement joins TRBV12-5 to TRBJ2-1, with a possible D match to TRBD2 (6 bases). Germline values: CDR1 LGHNT, CDR2 FRNRAP. The V and J ends lost 6 bases and 2 bases respectively, with 20 bases between them. The CDR3 length is 17 residues. The CDR3 protein is CASGTDLGTQTYNEQFF. The CDR3 bases are TGTGCTAGTGGGACTGATTTAGGGACTCAAACCTACAATGAGCAGTTCTTC.

CDR3 coding DNA: TGTGCCAGCAGTGGTCCCGGGACAGGGAGGTACACCGGGGAGCTGTTTTTT. This gives the protein CASSGPGTGRYTGELFF. J is TRBJ2-2 and V is TRBV25-1; 9 nucleotides agree with TRBD1. CDR1 and CDR2 (germline): MGHDK, SYGVNS. J gave up 3 bases and V 4 bases, and 9 bases lay outside the gene matches. The CDR3 extends over 17 amino acids. Together with reference TRBV25-1 and TRBJ2-2, the CDR3 gives the full variable domain: EADIYQTPRYLVIGTGKKITLECSQTMGHDKMYWYQQDPGMELHLIHYSYGVNSTEKGDLSSESTVSRIRTEHFPLTLESARPSHTSQYLCASSGPGTGRYTGELFFGEGSRLTVL.

The rearrangement links TRBV14 to TRBJ1-4; perhaps TRBD1 as D (5 bases). The CDR3 has 15 residues. Germline V lookup: CDR1 SGHDN, CDR2 FVKESK. The ends were cut back, 0 bases at V and 5 bases at J, with 10 bases in the middle. CDR3 sequence (DNA): TGTGCCAGCAGCCAAGATTTACAGGCGAATGAAAAACTGTTTTTT. Translation: CASSQDLQANEKLFF.

The chain joins TRBV4-2 to TRBJ1-1, with 9 positions matching TRBD1. V trimming: 1 base; J trimming: 2 bases; junction bases outside the gene matches: 8. The CDR3 contains 17 residues. Germline V CDR1 and CDR2: LGHNA, YNFKEQ. The CDR3 loop is CASSQAPQGALNTEAFF. CDR3 DNA: TGTGCCAGCAGCCAAGCGCCACAGGGGGCGCTTAACACTGAAGCTTTCTTT.

This chain connects TRBV3-1 (or the pseudogene TRBV3-2) to TRBJ2-7; 7 bases map to TRBD1. This CDR3 contains 12 residues. Germline V gene lookup returns CDR1 LGHDT and CDR2 YNNKEL (reference sequence). V was pared by 5 bases and J by 4 bases, with 2 bases of the junction left unmatched. CDR3 protein: CASSKTGYEQYF. The CDR3 DNA follows: TGTGCCAGCAGCAAGACAGGGTACGAGCAGTACTTC.

The V and J genes are TRBV7-9 and TRBJ1-4, with TRBD1 matching 10 bases. The V gene end was trimmed by 5 bases and the J gene end by 8 bases; junction bases not matched to a gene: 8. This CDR3 contains 15 residues. Germline values: CDR1 SEHNR, CDR2 FQNEAQ (reference sequence). The CDR3 bases are TGTGCCAGCAGCCTGCGGACAGGGGGTGGGGAAAAACTGTTTTTT. Encoded protein: CASSLRTGGGEKLFF.

The J gene is TRBJ2-7, the V gene TRBV5-5; 7 bases are shared with TRBD1. The CDR3 consists of 15 residues. Trimming at V came to 0 bases and at J to 0 bases, leaving 3 bases not matched to a gene. Germline V gene sequence: CDR1 SGHKS, CDR2 YYEKEE (reference sequence). In DNA, the CDR3 is TGTGCCAGCAGCTTGGGACAGGGCATCTCCTACGAGCAGTACTTC. It encodes CASSLGQGISYEQYF.

The rearrangement joins TRBV19 to TRBJ1-5, with TRBD1 as a possible D gene (5 bases). CDR3 length equals 15 residues. Germline-derived CDR1 and CDR2 are LNHDA and SQIVND (reference sequence). Between the trimmed V and J ends, which lost 3 bases and 1 base, there was a span of 10 bases. In nucleotides, the CDR3 is TGTGCCAGTAGTATGCGGGGGGGGAGCAATCAGCCCCAGCATTTT. It encodes CASSMRGGSNQPQHF. The variable domain in full, completed from reference TRBV19 and TRBJ1-5, reads DGGITQSPKYLFRKEGQNVTLSCEQNLNHDAMYWYRQDPGQGLRLIYYSQIVNDFQKGDIAEGYSVSREKKESFPLTVTSAQKNPTAFYLCASSMRGGSNQPQHFGDGTRLSIL.

The chain joins TRBV19 to TRBJ1-2; D possibly corresponds to TRBD1 (5 bases). The V gene lost 2 bases and the J gene lost 6 bases, with 13 bases spanning the gap. The CDR3 extends over 14 amino acids. CDR1 is LNHDA and CDR2 is SQIVND in the germline V gene (reference sequence). DNA of the CDR3: TGTGCCAGTAGTATAATGTTGCGGGGGAATGGCTACACCTTC. It encodes CASSIMLRGNGYTF.

The chain recombines TRBV6-5 with TRBJ1-4; no definite D call. The CDR3 runs 14 residues. Trimming stripped 7 bases from V and 4 bases from J, with 13 bases between. CDR1 is MNHEY, CDR2 SVGAGI, per germline. CDR3 sequence: CASTHGQSNEKLFF. Written as DNA, the CDR3 is TGTGCCAGCACGCATGGGCAGAGTAATGAAAAACTGTTTTTT.

This clone was observed once. The genes are TRBV5-1 and TRBJ1-1, with D tentatively TRBD1 (6 bases). Trimming pared 0 bases from V and 7 bases from J, leaving 7 bases between. The CDR3 runs 12 residues. Germline CDR1 SGHRS, CDR2 YFSETQ. DNA for the CDR3: TGCGCCAGCAGCTTGGAGGGGGTTGAAGCTTTCTTT. Amino acids: CASSLEGVEAFF.

V is TRBV6-1 and J is TRBJ2-7; the D gene is possibly TRBD2 (6 bases). The CDR3 has 15 amino acids. V lost 0 bases to trimming and J lost 6 bases, with 15 bases between them. Germline CDR1 is MNHNS and CDR2 is SASEGT. In nucleotides, the CDR3 is TGTGCCAGCAGTGAAGCGGCGGTACTAGCTTCCGAGCAGTACTTC. Translated: CASSEAAVLASEQYF.

This clone was observed a single time. The chain couples TRBV6-5 to TRBJ1-5; D remains unclear. The germline V gene encodes CDR1 MNHEY and CDR2 SVGAGI. V gave up 5 bases and J gave up 5 bases, with 10 bases separating them. This CDR3 has 13 residues. The CDR3 region has the DNA TGTGCCAGCAGTCCAAAGCCCGATCAGCCCCAGCATTTT. Protein: CASSPKPDQPQHF.

This chain links TRBV6-2 or TRBV6-3 with TRBJ1-5; D not resolved. Trimming stripped 6 bases from V and 6 bases from J, with 12 bases between. The CDR3 runs to 13 residues. CDR1 and CDR2 (germline): MNHEY, SVGEGT. The CDR3 loop is CASSPFGSQPQHF. In nucleotides, the CDR3 is TGTGCCAGCAGCCCCTTTGGGAGTCAGCCCCAGCATTTT.

This chain uses TRBV3-1 (or the pseudogene TRBV3-2) with TRBJ1-6; D is undetermined. Germline V lookup: CDR1 LGHDT, CDR2 YNNKEL (reference sequence). The CDR3 is made up of 15 amino acids. V was shortened by 4 bases and J by 7 bases, with 14 bases between the two germline ends. The CDR3 sequence is CASSPGSESNSPLHF. The CDR3 DNA reads as TGTGCCAGCAGCCCGGGATCCGAGTCCAATTCACCCCTCCACTTT.

This chain links TRBV19 with TRBJ2-7; 9 positions match TRBD1. Per the germline V gene, CDR1 is LNHDA and CDR2 is SQIVND (reference sequence). J was trimmed by 2 bases and V by 5 bases; bases with no gene match: 7. The CDR3 extends over 15 amino acids. The CDR3 DNA reads TGTGCCAGTAGTCTAGGGACAGGGCCCGCCTACGAGCAGTACTTC. It encodes CASSLGTGPAYEQYF. The full variable domain, in which reference TRBV19 and TRBJ2-7 provide the parts outside the CDR3, is DGGITQSPKYLFRKEGQNVTLSCEQNLNHDAMYWYRQDPGQGLRLIYYSQIVNDFQKGDIAEGYSVSREKKESFPLTVTSAQKNPTAFYLCASSLGTGPAYEQYFGPGTRLTVT.

The V gene is TRBV6-5, the J gene TRBJ1-4; maybe TRBD1 (5 bases). From germline, CDR1 is MNHEY and CDR2 SVGAGI. This CDR3 region has 14 residues. V was trimmed by 6 bases and J by 7 bases, leaving 15 bases between them. The CDR3 region is CASRPQVGSEKLFF. For the CDR3, the DNA is TGTGCCAGCAGGCCACAGGTCGGGAGTGAAAAACTGTTTTTT.

The genes are TRBV20-1 and TRBJ1-2; D is unclear. Trimming removed 3 bases from V and 8 bases from J, with 22 bases in between. This CDR3 is built from 15 residues. From germline, CDR1 is DFQATT and CDR2 SNEGSKA (reference sequence). CDR3 DNA sequence: TGCAGTGCTAGTCCCTCCCGGGTGGATAACAAAGGCTACACCTTC. Amino acids: CSASPSRVDNKGYTF.

The V call is TRBV6-8, the J call TRBJ1-3; 9 nucleotides line up with TRBD1. The CDR3 runs 18 residues. J gave up 7 bases and V 8 bases, and 21 bases lay outside the gene matches. Germline-derived CDR1 and CDR2 are MNHGY and SAAAGT. CDR3 protein: CASGPGQGSIDSLNTIYF. DNA of the CDR3: TGTGCCAGCGGCCCGGGACAGGGTAGTATCGACTCTCTGAACACCATATATTTT.

This sequence joins TRBV29-1 and TRBJ2-1; D is perhaps TRBD2 (6 bases). This CDR3 comprises 14 residues. The V gene lost 3 bases and the J gene lost 2 bases, with 11 bases spanning the gap. Germline-derived CDR1 and CDR2 are SQVTM and ANQGSEA. CDR3 region: CSVEYRLAYNEQFF. The DNA for the CDR3 is TGCAGCGTTGAGTACAGACTAGCCTACAATGAGCAGTTCTTC.

The V and J genes are TRBV19 and TRBJ2-6, with D possibly being TRBD1 (5 bases). This CDR3 is built from 15 residues. Looked up from germline, CDR1 is LNHDA and CDR2 is SQIVND (reference sequence). Trimming shortened V by 7 bases and J by 0 bases, and 10 bases separated the two germline ends. The CDR3 loop reads CASKAGNSGANVLTF. As DNA, the CDR3 is TGTGCCAGTAAGGCAGGGAACTCTGGGGCCAACGTCCTGACTTTC.

The DNA of the CDR3 is TGTGCCAGCAGCCGCGGGCCGTATCAGCAGTTCTTC. Translation: CASSRGPYQQFF. The rearrangement joins TRBV12-3 or TRBV12-4 to TRBJ2-1, with a possible D match to TRBD2 (5 bases). The CDR3 spans 12 residues. V gave up 6 bases and J gave up 11 bases, with 14 bases separating them.

The V gene is TRBV18, the J gene TRBJ2-2; 11 bases map to TRBD1. From germline, CDR1 is KGHSH and CDR2 LQKENI. V dropped 1 base and J dropped 6; count of bases not matched to a gene: 7. The CDR3 is 17 amino acids. The CDR3 DNA is TGTGCCAGCTCACCACGCGCGGGGACAGGGGGTGCCGGGGAGCTGTTTTTT. This translates into CASSPRAGTGGAGELFF.

The rearrangement joins TRBV7-2 to TRBJ1-2, with 8 bases lining up with TRBD1. The CDR3 covers 14 residues. Germline V gives CDR1 SGHTA, CDR2 FQGNSA. V dropped 7 bases and J dropped 1; count of bases not matched to a gene: 5. In DNA form, the CDR3 reads TGTGCCAGCACCCTACAGGGGGTTAACTATGGCTACACCTTC. Protein product: CASTLQGVNYGYTF.

This chain uses TRBV3-1 (or the pseudogene TRBV3-2) with TRBJ1-1; a possible D gene is TRBD1 (5 bases). CDR1 and CDR2 (germline): LGHDT, YNNKEL (reference sequence). Trimming stripped 3 bases from V and 7 bases from J, with 9 bases between. The CDR3 extends over 12 amino acids. CDR3 sequence: CASSHLTGEAFF. As DNA, the CDR3 is TGTGCCAGCAGCCATCTAACAGGTGAAGCTTTCTTT.